This T cell receptor (beta chain) was documented in a study of blood T cell repertoires in COVID-19. Study-wide background: Spain, Italy and the United States supplied samples that represented acute and convalescent COVID-19. In each case, the material was cDNA or gDNA derived from T cells, B-cell-depleted T cells, or PBMCs.

The V gene's germline CDR1 is LNHNV and CDR2 YYDKDF (reference sequence). This CDR3 region has 16 residues. After removal of 5 bases from V and 5 bases from J, the junction contained 8 bases not matched to a gene. In the authors' workflow: The authors estimated nucleated cell counts from reference gene primer amplification. Repertoires were generated with immunoSEQ multiplex PCR, while TCRdb's copy carries only in-frame clones and drops some. V and J calls and clone size come straight from that table; D and trimming were deduced from the DNA. The sample consists of tens of thousands of clones, about four fifths of them appearing once.

This clonotype was sampled from a woman in her seventies with acute or convalescent COVID-19. Sequences were obtained from peripheral blood. This sequence joins TRBV15 and TRBJ2-3; 12 nucleotides agree with TRBD2. The CDR3 region is CATSEGASGGVDTQYF. The DNA of the CDR3 is TGTGCCACCAGCGAGGGGGCTAGCGGGGGGGTAGATACGCAGTATTTT.